Below are 6 T cell receptor beta chains sequenced from a single sample in a study of regulatory T cells in long-lasting Graves disease. Time point given: persistent/refractory GD, antithyroid drugs over 5 years with positive TRAb. Generation of the TCR library employed RNA extracted from PBMCs. According to the study, TCR beta libraries were built with iRepertoire HTBI primers and CDR3-region Arm-PCR. TCRdb called the multiplex PCR reads again in MiXCR, with one record for every CDR3 protein. The sample holds under 500,000 distinct CDR3 sequences, 20% seen once. The sequencing used peripheral blood mononuclear cells (PBMCs), collected when the disease was refractory, from a patient treated with antithyroid drugs. Receptors were obtained from a female donor with Graves disease.

Only a few counts were recorded for this clonotype. The V gene is TRBV6-5, the J gene TRBJ2-7; the D is unclear. Trimming removed 2 bases from V and 3 bases from J, with 8 bases in between. CDR1 and CDR2 (germline): MNHEY, SVGAGI. This CDR3 is 13 amino acids long. The DNA for the CDR3 is TGTGCCAGCAGTTACAAGGCCGGCTACGAGCAGTACTTC. Its translation is CASSYKAGYEQYF.

V and J are TRBV20-1 and TRBJ1-2; D not resolved. The length of the CDR3 is 13 residues. The germline CDR1 and CDR2 sequences are DFQATT and SNEGSKA (reference sequence). The V and J ends lost 3 bases and 7 bases respectively, with 15 bases between them. The CDR3: CSARDAAEGGYTF. Written as DNA, the CDR3 is TGCAGTGCTAGGGACGCGGCGGAGGGTGGCTACACCTTC.

This clonotype appeared many times. The chain carries TRBV29-1 and TRBJ2-7, with TRBD1 matching over 7 bases. V trimming: 6 bases; J trimming: 3 bases; junction bases outside the gene matches: 8. The CDR3 has 13 residues. Germline CDR1 SQVTM, CDR2 ANQGSEA. The CDR3 sequence: CSVTTGVSYEQYF. The CDR3 DNA follows: TGCAGCGTAACTACAGGGGTCAGCTACGAGCAGTACTTC.

The chain has TRBV18 and TRBJ1-2, with D tentatively TRBD1 (6 bases). The germline V and J ends were trimmed by 1 base and 6 bases, with 15 bases remaining between them. Germline CDR1 KGHSH, CDR2 LQKENI. This CDR3 is built from 15 residues. CDR3 in DNA: TGTGCCAGCTCACCACGGACCTACAGGGATAATGGCTACACCTTC. This encodes CASSPRTYRDNGYTF. Based on the CDR3 plus reference TRBV18 and TRBJ1-2, the full variable domain is NAGVMQNPRHLVRRRGQEARLRCSPMKGHSHVYWYRQLPEEGLKFMVYLQKENIIDESGMPKERFSAEFPKEGPSILRIQQVVRGDSAAYFCASSPRTYRDNGYTFGSGTRLTVV.

The CDR3 sequence is CASRAGEWETQYF. The CDR3 nucleotides read TGTGCCAGTAGGGCGGGGGAATGGGAGACCCAGTACTTC. The J gene is TRBJ2-5, the V gene TRBV19; TRBD2 agrees at 7 bases. In germline, CDR1 is LNHDA, CDR2 SQIVND (reference sequence). J gave up 5 bases and V 6 bases, and 6 bases lay outside the gene matches. CDR3 length: 13 amino acids.

This chain links TRBV25-1 with TRBJ1-6; 7 positions match TRBD1. J gave up 7 bases and V 4 bases, and 1 base lay outside the gene matches. Germline CDR1 MGHDK, CDR2 SYGVNS. This CDR3 region has 13 residues. In DNA, the CDR3 is TGTGCCAGCAGTGGCAGGGGGAATTCACCCCTCCACTTT. Its protein product is CASSGRGNSPLHF.